A single sample is the source of the 27 T cell receptor beta chains below, sequenced in a study of blood T cell repertoires in COVID-19. The repertoire was sequenced with immunoSEQ multiplex PCR; TCRdb's copy has only in-frame clones and lacks some. The sample yields some 300,000 clones, 80% to 90% seen once. The material sequenced was peripheral blood. These receptor sequences come from a woman aged 45-65 years with COVID-19, enrolled during active disease.

The rearrangement uses TRBV5-6 and TRBJ2-7; 7 bases fit TRBD1. V dropped 4 bases and J dropped 1; count of bases not matched to a gene: 2. Germline CDR1 SGHDT, CDR2 YYEEEE. The CDR3 runs to 13 residues. CDR3 residues: CASSLGQSYEQYF. The CDR3 bases are TGTGCCAGCAGCCTGGGACAGTCCTACGAGCAGTACTTC.

DNA for the CDR3: TGTGCCAGTAGTATCGGACAGGGAACTCGCTACGAGCAGTACTTC. It is translated as CASSIGQGTRYEQYF. The chain joins TRBV19 to TRBJ2-7; TRBD1 matches 8 bases. Germline V gene data show CDR1 as LNHDA and CDR2 as SQIVND (reference sequence). V shed 3 bases, J shed 3 bases, and the junction held 7 bases outside the gene matches. CDR3 length: 15 residues.

The CDR3 sequence is CATSEEGAGAGSPLHF. In DNA, the CDR3 is TGTGCCACCAGTGAGGAGGGCGCGGGGGCGGGCTCACCCCTCCACTTT. The chain uses TRBV24-1 and TRBJ1-6; D may be TRBD1 (6 bases). The V and J ends lost 4 bases and 10 bases respectively, with 19 bases between them. The CDR3 covers 16 residues. The germline gives CDR1 KGHDR, CDR2 SFDVKD.

The V call is TRBV24-1, the J call TRBJ2-1; D is unclear. V was cut by 2 bases and J by 3 bases, with 10 bases left in between. This CDR3 region has 15 residues. Germline CDR1 KGHDR, CDR2 SFDVKD. The CDR3 region has the DNA TGTGCCACCAGTGATTCGACTCCCTACTACAATGAGCAGTTCTTC. This sequence encodes CATSDSTPYYNEQFF.

The chain joins TRBV3-1 (or the pseudogene TRBV3-2) to TRBJ2-1, with a weak D call TRBD2 (6 bases). With 1 base removed from V and 5 bases from J, the gap between germline ends came to 12 bases. From germline, CDR1 is LGHDT and CDR2 YNNKEL (reference sequence). The CDR3 is 15 residues long. CDR3 in amino acids: CASSQVTGAHNEQFF. The CDR3 nucleotides are TGTGCCAGCAGCCAAGTTACGGGAGCCCACAATGAGCAGTTCTTC.

This chain links TRBV6-5 with TRBJ1-5, with 7 bases fitting TRBD1. V was pared by 7 bases and J by 3 bases, with 9 bases of the junction left unmatched. The CDR3 is made up of 15 amino acids. Germline CDR1 reads MNHEY; CDR2 reads SVGAGI. The CDR3 DNA is TGTGCCAGCAAAGGGGACAGAGAAGCCAATCAGCCCCAGCATTTT. Protein sequence: CASKGDREANQPQHF.

The chain joins TRBV14 to TRBJ2-2, with D unresolved. With 0 bases removed from V and 7 bases from J, the gap between germline ends came to 9 bases. The CDR3 extends over 14 amino acids. Germline values: CDR1 SGHDN, CDR2 FVKESK. CDR3 region: CASSQDRLDGELFF. The DNA of the CDR3 is TGTGCCAGCAGCCAAGACCGGCTAGACGGGGAGCTGTTTTTT.

The V call is TRBV5-6, the J call TRBJ2-1, with TRBD1 as a possible D gene (5 bases). CDR1 and CDR2 (germline): SGHDT, YYEEEE. V was cut by 0 bases and J by 2 bases, with 6 bases left in between. The CDR3 is 14 amino acids. The CDR3 sequence: CASSLVQAYNEQFF. DNA for the CDR3: TGTGCCAGCAGCTTGGTACAGGCCTACAATGAGCAGTTCTTC.

The chain uses TRBV13 and TRBJ2-1; D is possibly TRBD2 (6 bases). CDR1 and CDR2 from the germline V gene are PRHDT and FYEKMQ (reference sequence). The V gene lost 3 bases and the J gene lost 8 bases, with 20 bases spanning the gap. The CDR3 spans 16 residues. The DNA for the CDR3 is TGTGCCAGCAGCTTCCGGGCGGAGGGGCGTAAGGATGAGCAGTTCTTC. Translating gives CASSFRAEGRKDEQFF.

This clone showed up many times. The rearrangement links TRBV14 to TRBJ2-4; 7 bases line up with TRBD1. From germline, CDR1 is SGHDN and CDR2 FVKESK. CDR3 length: 16 amino acids. With V trimmed by 4 bases and J by 4 bases, 10 bases remained unmatched. CDR3 nucleotide sequence: TGTGCCAGCAGCCCCACGGGGACAGCCCTAAAAAACATTCAGTACTTC. Its protein is CASSPTGTALKNIQYF.

The chain couples TRBV9 to TRBJ1-5; 10 bases are a match to TRBD1. Germline V lookup: CDR1 SGDLS, CDR2 YYNGEE. The CDR3 loop spans 14 amino acids. The V gene end was trimmed by 4 bases and the J gene end by 12 bases; junction bases not matched to a gene: 10. The CDR3: CASSSDRTGGLQHF. The DNA of the CDR3 is TGTGCCAGCAGCTCCGACAGGACAGGGGGGCTCCAGCATTTT.

The chain carries TRBV6-6 and TRBJ2-1, with D uncertain. V was trimmed by 6 bases and J by 2 bases, leaving 14 bases between them. This CDR3 is built from 15 residues. Germline assignment: CDR1 MNHNY and CDR2 SVGAGI (reference sequence). The CDR3 coding sequence is TGTGCCAGCAGCCTCCCGACACGTACCTACAATGAGCAGTTCTTC. As protein: CASSLPTRTYNEQFF.

V is TRBV19 and J is TRBJ1-1; 9 bases map to TRBD1. CDR3 length: 16 residues. The ends lost 3 bases at V and 5 bases at J; junction bases unmatched: 10. Germline values: CDR1 LNHDA, CDR2 SQIVND (reference sequence). CDR3 in amino acids: CASSIRDRVPGTEAFF. DNA for the CDR3: TGTGCCAGTAGTATCAGGGACAGGGTTCCGGGGACTGAAGCTTTCTTT.

The chain recombines TRBV7-9 with TRBJ2-7; 8 bases are shared with TRBD1. J lost 0 bases, V lost 6 bases, and 10 bases had no gene match. This CDR3 has 16 amino acids. Germline lookup yields CDR1 SEHNR and CDR2 FQNEAQ (reference sequence). CDR3 amino acids: CASRTGADSYSYEQYF. In DNA, the CDR3 is TGTGCCAGCAGGACAGGGGCGGACAGTTACTCCTACGAGCAGTACTTC.

This rearrangement joins TRBV15 to TRBJ1-2, with 8 bases matching TRBD1. Germline V gene data show CDR1 as LNHNV and CDR2 as YYDKDF (reference sequence). Trimming took 3 bases from V and 7 from J; bases not matched to a gene: 13. This CDR3 contains 16 residues. CDR3: CATSRGGQGPLVGYTF. The CDR3 nucleotides are TGTGCCACCAGCAGGGGAGGACAGGGCCCTCTTGTTGGCTACACCTTC. Full variable domain (missing parts from reference TRBV15 and TRBJ1-2): DAMVIQNPRYQVTQFGKPVTLSCSQTLNHNVMYWYQQKSSQAPKLLFHYYDKDFNNEADTPDNFQSRRPNTSFCFLDIRSPGLGDTAMYLCATSRGGQGPLVGYTFGSGTRLTVV.

To note about this clone: One end of the junction fails to match germline, which may point to a read error. The J gene is TRBJ2-5, the V gene TRBV7-7, with D perhaps matching TRBD2 (5 bases). There are 15 residues in the CDR3. Germline V CDR1 and CDR2: SSHAT, FNYEAQ (reference sequence). The CDR3 region has the DNA TGTGCTAGCAGCTTAGGGCGGGCCTCACAAGAGACCCAGTACTTC. Protein sequence: CASSLGRASQETQYF. The full variable domain, its missing parts supplied by reference TRBV7-7 and TRBJ2-5, is GAGVSQSPRYKVTKRGQDVTLRCDPISSHATLYWYQQALGQGPEFLTYFNYEAQPDKSGLPSDRFSAERPEGSISTLTIQRTEQRDSAMYRCASSLGRASQETQYFGPGTRLLVL.

CDR3 bases: TGTGCCAGCAGCCACGGGGAAGATACGCAGTATTTT. Its translation is CASSHGEDTQYF. The chain combines TRBV3-1 (or the pseudogene TRBV3-2) with TRBJ2-3, with D maybe TRBD2 (5 bases). V was shortened by 3 bases and J by 5 bases, with 6 bases between the two germline ends. CDR3 size: 12 residues. Germline CDR1 reads LGHDT; CDR2 reads YNNKEL (reference sequence).

The V and J genes are TRBV13 and TRBJ2-5, with 12 bases fitting TRBD2. CDR3 length: 17 residues. Germline lookup yields CDR1 PRHDT and CDR2 FYEKMQ (reference sequence). V was clipped by 5 bases and J by 5 bases; unmatched bases: 12. The CDR3 nucleotides are TGTGCCAGCAGCGGATCTAGCGGGAGGGGACGGTACGAGACCCAGTACTTC. Encoded protein: CASSGSSGRGRYETQYF.

The chain carries TRBV30 and TRBJ1-4, with D perhaps TRBD1 (6 bases). The CDR3 consists of 12 residues. CDR1 and CDR2 from the germline V gene are GTSNPN and SVGIG (reference sequence). V was cut by 3 bases and J by 5 bases, with 7 bases left in between. The CDR3 is CAWSRGNEKLFF. CDR3 DNA sequence: TGTGCCTGGAGCAGGGGAAATGAAAAACTGTTTTTT.

The count of this clone is one. This sequence joins TRBV7-9 and TRBJ1-4; 7 bases align to TRBD1. The germline V gene encodes CDR1 SEHNR and CDR2 FQNEAQ (reference sequence). The CDR3 is 17 residues long. Germline trimming cut 3 bases from V and 4 bases from J; bases unmatched to any gene: 11. The CDR3 sequence is CASSFQRLGQINEKLFF. As DNA, the CDR3 is TGTGCCAGCAGCTTCCAAAGGTTGGGACAGATTAATGAAAAACTGTTTTTT.

The rearrangement joins TRBV14 to TRBJ2-1; 12 bases agree with TRBD2. Germline V lookup: CDR1 SGHDN, CDR2 FVKESK. This CDR3 contains 15 residues. J lost 10 bases, V lost 0 bases, and 4 bases had no gene match. CDR3 amino acids: CASSQDSSGRAEQFF. Here the CDR3 DNA reads TGTGCCAGCAGCCAAGATTCTAGCGGGAGGGCCGAGCAGTTCTTC. The entire variable domain, with the rest obtained from reference TRBV14 and TRBJ2-1, is as follows: EAGVTQFPSHSVIEKGQTVTLRCDPISGHDNLYWYRRVMGKEIKFLLHFVKESKQDESGMPNNRFLAERTGGTYSTLKVQPAELEDSGVYFCASSQDSSGRAEQFFGPGTRLTVL.

The genes are TRBV5-4 and TRBJ1-1; the match to TRBD1 covers 7 bases. J gave up 1 base and V 0 bases, and 3 bases lay outside the gene matches. Germline CDR1 SGHNT, CDR2 YYREEE (reference sequence). The CDR3 runs to 15 residues. CDR3 loop: CASSLGQGGNTEAFF. CDR3 nucleotides: TGTGCCAGCAGCTTGGGACAGGGTGGGAACACTGAAGCTTTCTTT.

This clone appeared once. The chain employs TRBV19 and TRBJ2-1, with 11 bases that match TRBD2. After removal of 7 bases from V and 7 bases from J, the junction contained 12 bases not matched to a gene. Per germline, CDR1 LNHDA and CDR2 SQIVND (reference sequence). This CDR3 is built from 16 residues. The CDR3 DNA follows: TGTGCCAGTACCCCCCAACTAGCGGGAGATCGGAATGAGCAGTTCTTC. This codes for CASTPQLAGDRNEQFF.

This chain links TRBV29-1 with TRBJ2-7, with no clear D. Germline V gene data show CDR1 as SQVTM and CDR2 as ANQGSEA. Trimming removed 6 bases at V and 1 base at J, with 13 bases between. The CDR3 is made up of 13 amino acids. The CDR3 region is CSVTDLPSYEQYF. The CDR3 DNA follows: TGCAGCGTGACCGACTTGCCGTCCTACGAGCAGTACTTC.

The chain carries TRBV25-1 and TRBJ1-1; perhaps TRBD1 as D (6 bases). Trimming stripped 6 bases from V and 0 bases from J, with 11 bases between. From germline, CDR1 is MGHDK and CDR2 SYGVNS. The CDR3 runs to 14 residues. Here the CDR3 reads CASRTGHMNTEAFF. CDR3 nucleotides: TGTGCCAGCAGGACGGGACACATGAACACTGAAGCTTTCTTT.

This chain joins TRBV19 and TRBJ2-1, with TRBD2 matching 12 bases. CDR1 LNHDA and CDR2 SQIVND come from the germline V gene (reference sequence). The CDR3 has 15 residues. With 7 bases clipped from V and 10 bases from J, the junction kept 11 bases outside the gene matches. The CDR3 is CASILRTSGVEEQFF. CDR3 nucleotide sequence: TGTGCCAGTATCTTGCGGACTAGCGGGGTTGAGGAGCAGTTCTTC.

This chain connects TRBV27 to TRBJ2-7, with TRBD1 matching over 7 bases. Germline V lookup: CDR1 MNHEY, CDR2 SMNVEV (reference sequence). Germline trimming cut 5 bases from V and 1 base from J; bases unmatched to any gene: 17. The CDR3 has 18 residues. Here the CDR3 reads CASSQMTGSEFKSYEQYF. The DNA for the CDR3 is TGTGCCAGCAGTCAAATGACAGGGTCTGAGTTCAAGTCCTACGAGCAGTACTTC.